The 27 T cell receptor beta chains listed next were all sequenced from one sample in a study of shared clonotypes between healthy human individuals. CD45RO-negative cells were positively selected for CCR7, leaving out terminally differentiated effector memory CD45RA+ cells. Method: immunoSEQ multiplex PCR; TCRdb's copy keeps in-frame clones and lacks some. The table has fewer than 1 million clones, about 97% seen once. The sequencing input was naive CD8+ T cells sorted from blood. These receptors all stem from a man younger than 40 in good health.

This chain uses TRBV4-1 with TRBJ2-7; D ambiguous. In germline, CDR1 is MGHRA, CDR2 YSYEKL. CDR3 length: 13 amino acids. V gave up 0 bases and J gave up 5 bases, with 8 bases separating them. The CDR3: CASSQESSHEQYF. CDR3 nucleotide sequence: TGCGCCAGCAGCCAAGAATCGTCTCACGAGCAGTACTTC.

The chain employs TRBV28 and TRBJ1-5; D gene unclear. V was cut by 6 bases and J by 7 bases, with 13 bases left in between. In germline, CDR1 is MDHEN, CDR2 SYDVKM. The CDR3 covers 13 residues. CDR3 nucleotide sequence: TGTGCCAGCAGGGTACACTCACTCCAGCCCCAGCATTTT. Translated, it gives CASRVHSLQPQHF.

With respect to this clone: Other DNA sequences in this specimen translate into the identical CDR3. The CDR3 is CSVVESGTYEQYF. The CDR3 DNA is TGCAGCGTAGTAGAGAGCGGGACATACGAGCAGTACTTC. V and J are TRBV29-1 and TRBJ2-7; tentative D call: TRBD2 (7 bases). Germline V lookup: CDR1 SQVTM, CDR2 ANQGSEA. This CDR3 comprises 13 residues. The V and J ends lost 6 bases and 4 bases respectively, with 16 bases between them.

Points on this clone: Other DNA sequences in this sample translate to the same CDR3. The chain carries TRBV9 and TRBJ1-5, with D unresolved. The CDR3 contains 14 residues. The V end lost 0 bases, the J end lost 2 bases, and 6 bases lay between the germline ends. CDR1 is SGDLS and CDR2 is YYNGEE in the germline V gene. The CDR3 DNA reads as TGTGCCAGCAGCGTAGGGGGTGGCAATCAGCCCCAGCATTTT. As protein: CASSVGGGNQPQHF.

CDR3 bases: TGCGCCAGCAGCCCGGGAGGACTAGCGGGCAACGAGCAGTACTTC. This translates into CASSPGGLAGNEQYF. The chain uses TRBV5-1 and TRBJ2-7; 11 bases agree with TRBD2. The ends lost 4 bases at V and 5 bases at J; junction bases unmatched: 8. The CDR3 has 15 residues. CDR1 and CDR2 (germline): SGHRS, YFSETQ.

The CDR3, as DNA: TGTGCCAGCGGTCCGCCCAGCTCCTACGAGCAGTACTTC. Its translation is CASGPPSSYEQYF. The gene calls are TRBV27 and TRBJ2-7; D uncertain. Trimming cost V 8 bases and J 0 bases, with 11 bases left between them. This CDR3 spans 13 amino acids. Germline V lookup: CDR1 MNHEY, CDR2 SMNVEV (reference sequence).

The rearrangement links TRBV7-2 to TRBJ2-5; D might be TRBD2 (6 bases). CDR3 length equals 14 residues. Trimming pared 1 base from V and 5 bases from J, leaving 11 bases between. Germline V gene lookup returns CDR1 SGHTA and CDR2 FQGNSA. The CDR3 region has the DNA TGTGCCAGCAGCTTAGGAGAGGCGGGGGAGACCCAGTACTTC. Protein: CASSLGEAGETQYF.

The rearrangement links TRBV6-4 to TRBJ2-3; the D gene is possibly TRBD2 (6 bases). Per the germline V gene, CDR1 is MRHNA and CDR2 is SNTAGT. Trimming shortened V by 2 bases and J by 0 bases, and 12 bases separated the two germline ends. The CDR3 spans 16 residues. The CDR3 loop reads CASSDQVGTSTDTQYF. Written as DNA, the CDR3 is TGTGCCAGCAGTGACCAGGTCGGGACTAGCACAGATACGCAGTATTTT.

This clone was counted a single time. This chain connects TRBV11-2 to TRBJ2-1; no clear D gene. The CDR3 is made up of 12 amino acids. Germline V lookup: CDR1 SGHAT, CDR2 FQNNGV. V was pared by 6 bases and J by 1 base, with 4 bases between. The CDR3 is CASSISYNEQFF. The DNA for the CDR3 is TGTGCCAGCAGTATTTCCTACAATGAGCAGTTCTTC.

The chain couples TRBV7-9 to TRBJ2-5; D unresolved. The CDR3 runs 15 residues. V was shortened by 5 bases and J by 4 bases, with 17 bases between the two germline ends. Germline-derived CDR1 and CDR2 are SEHNR and FQNEAQ (reference sequence). The CDR3: CASSPMTVMVETQYF. The CDR3 DNA sequence: TGTGCCAGCAGCCCAATGACCGTCATGGTAGAGACCCAGTACTTC.

The chain uses TRBV7-8 and TRBJ2-7; TRBD2 matches at 13 bases. The germline V gene has CDR1 SGHVS and CDR2 FQNEAQ. There are 16 residues in the CDR3. Germline trimming cut 1 base from V and 1 base from J; bases unmatched to any gene: 1. The CDR3: CASSLGGLAGSYEQYF. Written as DNA, the CDR3 is TGTGCCAGCAGCTTAGGGGGACTAGCGGGATCCTACGAGCAGTACTTC.

The chain is built from TRBV7-9 and TRBJ2-7; 8 nucleotides align to TRBD1. The V gene end was trimmed by 5 bases and the J gene end by 0 bases; junction bases not matched to a gene: 6. Looked up from germline, CDR1 is SEHNR and CDR2 is FQNEAQ (reference sequence). The CDR3 loop spans 15 amino acids. CDR3 sequence reads: CASSRTGHPSYEQYF. DNA for the CDR3: TGTGCCAGCAGCCGGACAGGGCATCCCTCCTACGAGCAGTACTTC.

The chain employs TRBV13 and TRBJ2-3; the match to TRBD1 covers 8 bases. This CDR3 has 16 amino acids. The V segment lost 0 bases and the J segment 4 bases; nucleotides outside the gene matches: 6. CDR1 is PRHDT, CDR2 FYEKMQ, per germline (reference sequence). This chain's CDR3 is CASSLGTGEIADTQYF. The CDR3 DNA sequence: TGTGCCAGCAGCTTAGGGACAGGGGAGATCGCAGATACGCAGTATTTT. Drawing the rest from reference TRBV13 and TRBJ2-3, the complete variable domain is AAGVIQSPRHLIKEKRETATLKCYPIPRHDTVYWYQQGPGQDPQFLISFYEKMQSDKGSIPDRFSAQQFSDYHSELNMSSLELGDSALYFCASSLGTGEIADTQYFGPGTRLTVL.

This clone was seen just once. The chain combines TRBV27 with TRBJ2-1; the match to TRBD2 covers 11 bases. The CDR3 runs 15 residues. The ends lost 7 bases at V and 5 bases at J; junction bases unmatched: 7. Germline V lookup: CDR1 MNHEY, CDR2 SMNVEV (reference sequence). Here the CDR3 reads CASILTSGIDNEQFF. The CDR3 region has the DNA TGTGCCAGCATACTGACTAGCGGGATCGACAATGAGCAGTTCTTC.

This chain joins TRBV5-4 and TRBJ2-1; tentative D call: TRBD1 (6 bases). The germline V gene has CDR1 SGHNT and CDR2 YYREEE (reference sequence). The CDR3 contains 15 residues. Trimming took off 3 bases at V and 5 bases at J, with 15 bases between the two ends. In DNA, the CDR3 is TGTGCCAGCAGCTCAAGGACAGACCCCCACAATGAGCAGTTCTTC. This codes for CASSSRTDPHNEQFF.

The chain has TRBV2 and TRBJ1-1, with D perhaps matching TRBD1 (6 bases). The germline CDR1 and CDR2 sequences are SNHLY and FYNNEI. The CDR3 is made up of 16 amino acids. V dropped 7 bases and J dropped 0 bases, with 18 bases sitting between them. The CDR3 loop is CASKDETGTLNTEAFF. The CDR3 nucleotides are TGTGCCAGCAAGGACGAAACCGGGACATTGAACACTGAAGCTTTCTTT.

The chain couples TRBV27 to TRBJ2-7; D possibly uses TRBD1 or TRBD2 (5 bases each). V shed 3 bases and J shed 3 bases, with 12 bases lying between them. The CDR3 runs to 14 residues. CDR1 is MNHEY and CDR2 is SMNVEV in the germline V gene (reference sequence). Here the CDR3 reads CASSFLGTNYEQYF. CDR3 bases: TGTGCCAGCAGTTTCCTAGGGACCAACTACGAGCAGTACTTC.

V and J are TRBV6-6 and TRBJ2-1; D not certain. Germline CDR1 reads MNHNY; CDR2 reads SVGAGI (reference sequence). V was trimmed by 4 bases and J by 9 bases, leaving 10 bases between them. The CDR3 consists of 12 residues. The CDR3 DNA reads as TGTGCCAGCAGTTTCCCCCGAGCTGAGCAGTTCTTC. Protein sequence: CASSFPRAEQFF.

This chain connects TRBV5-6 to TRBJ2-7, with 14 bases matching TRBD2. J gave up 0 bases and V 4 bases, and 6 bases lay outside the gene matches. Germline CDR1 reads SGHDT; CDR2 reads YYEEEE. CDR3 size: 17 residues. The CDR3 DNA is TGTGCCAGCAGCCCGGGACTAGCGGGAGTTAGCTCCTACGAGCAGTACTTC. It encodes CASSPGLAGVSSYEQYF.

The chain has TRBV11-2 and TRBJ2-5; 8 positions agree with TRBD1. Germline loops: CDR1 SGHAT, CDR2 FQNNGV. V gave up 4 bases and J gave up 2 bases; unmatched junction bases: 3. The CDR3 spans 14 residues. The CDR3: CASSSRGRQETQYF. Here the CDR3 DNA reads TGTGCCAGCAGCTCCAGGGGGCGGCAAGAGACCCAGTACTTC.

This chain uses TRBV29-1 with TRBJ1-1, with no clear D. The V gene's germline CDR1 is SQVTM and CDR2 ANQGSEA. V was clipped by 4 bases and J by 1 base, with 13 bases between them. CDR3 length equals 14 residues. CDR3 amino acids: CSVVGGETNTEAFF. Written as DNA, the CDR3 is TGCAGCGTTGTTGGCGGGGAGACGAACACTGAAGCTTTCTTT.

This clone was observed once. The chain is built from TRBV5-1 and TRBJ2-7; TRBD2 matches 9 bases. CDR1 SGHRS and CDR2 YFSETQ come from the germline V gene. The CDR3 consists of 14 residues. Trimming cost V 0 bases and J 4 bases; bases outside gene matches: 2. The CDR3: CASSLESGRYEQYF. The CDR3 nucleotides read TGCGCCAGCAGCTTGGAGAGCGGGAGGTACGAGCAGTACTTC.

This sequence joins TRBV27 and TRBJ2-1, with 11 bases lining up with TRBD2. Germline assignment: CDR1 MNHEY and CDR2 SMNVEV (reference sequence). The junction had 14 bases not matched to a gene; V was cut back by 6 bases and J by 4 bases. CDR3 length equals 18 residues. The CDR3 bases are TGTGCCAGCAGCTCGCTAGCGGGAGGACGGGCGTCTTACAATGAGCAGTTCTTC. It encodes CASSSLAGGRASYNEQFF.

The rearrangement uses TRBV18 and TRBJ2-4; D unresolved. Germline CDR1 KGHSH, CDR2 LQKENI. V lost 2 bases, J lost 6 bases, and 8 bases lay in between. This CDR3 is 13 amino acids long. The CDR3 protein is CASSPEGSNIQYF. The CDR3 coding sequence is TGTGCCAGCTCACCAGAAGGATCAAACATTCAGTACTTC. The full variable domain, rest sourced from reference TRBV18 and TRBJ2-4, is NAGVMQNPRHLVRRRGQEARLRCSPMKGHSHVYWYRQLPEEGLKFMVYLQKENIIDESGMPKERFSAEFPKEGPSILRIQQVVRGDSAAYFCASSPEGSNIQYFGAGTRLSVL.

The rearrangement joins TRBV30 to TRBJ1-1; 8 bases are a match to TRBD1. The germline gives CDR1 GTSNPN, CDR2 SVGIG (reference sequence). CDR3 length: 12 amino acids. With 6 bases clipped from V and 1 base from J, the junction kept 1 base outside the gene matches. CDR3 bases: TGTGCCTGCGGACAGGGGAACACTGAAGCTTTCTTT. Translating gives CACGQGNTEAFF.

This chain connects TRBV28 to TRBJ2-3; D perhaps matches TRBD1 (6 bases). CDR1 is MDHEN and CDR2 is SYDVKM in the germline V gene. The CDR3 totals 14 residues. V lost 8 bases, J lost 2 bases, and 14 bases lay in between. The CDR3 bases are TGTGCCAGCTGCATTCAGGGGAACACAGATACGCAGTATTTT. Its translation: CASCIQGNTDTQYF.

V gene TRBV7-2 combines with J gene TRBJ2-3; D possibly corresponds to TRBD2 (5 bases). Germline V gene sequence: CDR1 SGHTA, CDR2 FQGNSA. This CDR3 spans 18 amino acids. V was cut by 5 bases and J by 0 bases, with 21 bases left in between. In nucleotides, the CDR3 is TGTGCCAGCAGCCCCCGGGCTAGCTCTATTCCTAGCACAGATACGCAGTATTTT. This encodes CASSPRASSIPSTDTQYF.